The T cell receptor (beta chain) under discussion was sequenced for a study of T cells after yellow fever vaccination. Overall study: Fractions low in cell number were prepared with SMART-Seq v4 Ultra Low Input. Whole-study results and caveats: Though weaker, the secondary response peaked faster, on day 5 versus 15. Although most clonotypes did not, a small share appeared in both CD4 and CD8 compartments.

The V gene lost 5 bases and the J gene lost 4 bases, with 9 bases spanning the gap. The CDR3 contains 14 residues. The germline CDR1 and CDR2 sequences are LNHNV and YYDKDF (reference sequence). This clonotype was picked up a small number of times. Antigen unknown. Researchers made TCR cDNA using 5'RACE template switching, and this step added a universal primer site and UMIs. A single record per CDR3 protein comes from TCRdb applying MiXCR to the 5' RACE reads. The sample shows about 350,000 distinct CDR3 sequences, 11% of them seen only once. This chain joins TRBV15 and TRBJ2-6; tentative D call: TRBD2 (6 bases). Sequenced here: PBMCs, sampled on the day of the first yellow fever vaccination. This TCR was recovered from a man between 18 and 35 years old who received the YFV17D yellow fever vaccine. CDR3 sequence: CATSRDSGANVLTF. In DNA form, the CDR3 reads TGTGCCACCAGCCGGGACTCCGGGGCCAACGTCCTGACTTTC.